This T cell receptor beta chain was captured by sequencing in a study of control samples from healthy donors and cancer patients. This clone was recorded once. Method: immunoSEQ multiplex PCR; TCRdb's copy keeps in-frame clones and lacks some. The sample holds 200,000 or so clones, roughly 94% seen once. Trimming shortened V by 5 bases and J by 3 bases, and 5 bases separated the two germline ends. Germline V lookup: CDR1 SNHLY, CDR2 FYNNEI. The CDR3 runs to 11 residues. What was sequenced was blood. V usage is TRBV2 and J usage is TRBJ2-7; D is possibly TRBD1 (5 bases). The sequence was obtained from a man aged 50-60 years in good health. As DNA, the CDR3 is TGTGCCAGCAGTCAGGGCTACGAGCAGTACTTC. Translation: CASSQGYEQYF.